A selection of T cell receptor beta chains follows, all from one sample in a study of Ad26.COV2.S vaccination and SARS-CoV-2 variants. The data were produced by immunoSEQ multiplex PCR, yet TCRdb's version contains in-frame clones alone and is incomplete. The repertoire includes some 180,000 clones, around 88% of them detected once, and more than 4.5% sits in the top ten. Material: peripheral blood, obtained after recovery from COVID-19. The receptors shown here come from a human donor who had recovered from COVID-19. CDR3s include the opening cysteine and the closing phenylalanine or tryptophan. The D gene is left open where the match is weak. Only part of the rows carry a size: once, few, many, or a class if the clone is expanded.

J: TRBJ2-2; length: 13; size: NA; D: NA; V: TRBV5-6; CDR3: CASSIGWTGELFF; DNA: TGTGCCAGCAGCATAGGTTGGACCGGGGAGCTGTTTTTT
J: TRBJ2-1; length: 15; size: NA; D: NA; V: TRBV9; CDR3: CASSVDKGENNEQFF; DNA: TGTGCCAGCAGCGTAGATAAGGGTGAGAACAATGAGCAGTTCTTC
J: TRBJ1-6; length: 17; size: once; D: TRBD1; V: TRBV7-9; CDR3: CASSPALTGGGDSPLHF; DNA: TGTGCCAGCAGCCCGGCCTTGACAGGGGGTGGTGATTCACCCCTCCACTTT
J: TRBJ1-3; length: 14; size: NA; D: NA; V: TRBV6-5; CDR3: CASSTGSSGNTIYF; DNA: TGTGCCAGCAGTACAGGGAGCTCTGGAAACACCATATATTTT
J: TRBJ1-6; length: 15; size: NA; D: NA; V: TRBV9; CDR3: CASSVEVQSDSPLHF; DNA: TGTGCCAGCAGCGTAGAGGTACAATCGGATTCACCCCTCCACTTT
J: TRBJ2-3; length: 13; size: NA; D: TRBD1; V: TRBV2; CDR3: CASSAGQTDTQYF; DNA: TGTGCCAGCAGTGCGGGACAGACAGATACGCAGTATTTT
J: TRBJ1-1; length: 15; size: NA; D: TRBD1; V: TRBV28; CDR3: CASGQAGTGAREAFF; DNA: TGTGCCAGCGGACAGGCCGGGACAGGGGCGCGGGAAGCTTTCTTT
J: TRBJ2-1; length: 11; size: NA; D: NA; V: TRBV2; CDR3: CASGAHNEQFF; DNA: TGTGCCAGCGGTGCCCACAATGAGCAGTTCTTC
J: TRBJ1-6; length: 16; size: NA; D: TRBD1; V: TRBV2; CDR3: CASSEQGASYNSPLHF; DNA: TGTGCCAGCAGTGAACAGGGGGCCTCCTATAATTCACCCCTCCACTTT
J: TRBJ2-5; length: 14; size: NA; D: NA; V: TRBV16; CDR3: CASGRVSSRETQYF; DNA: TGTGCCAGCGGTAGAGTGTCCAGTCGGGAGACCCAGTACTTC
J: TRBJ2-7; length: 14; size: NA; D: TRBD1; V: TRBV27; CDR3: CASSLRQGDYEQYF; DNA: TGTGCCAGCAGTTTAAGGCAGGGGGACTACGAGCAGTACTTC
J: TRBJ1-2; length: 16; size: NA; D: TRBD1; V: TRBV3-1/TRBV3-2; CDR3: CASSLPGGQGPLGYTF; DNA: TGTGCCAGCAGCCTCCCTGGGGGACAGGGGCCTCTTGGCTACACCTTC
J: TRBJ1-2; length: 13; size: NA; D: NA; V: TRBV19; CDR3: CASSIGIVYGYTF; DNA: TGTGCCAGTAGTATCGGGATCGTCTATGGCTACACCTTC
J: TRBJ2-4; length: 15; size: NA; D: NA; V: TRBV15; CDR3: CAARGGGGGRNIQYF; DNA: TGTGCCGCCCGGGGAGGAGGGGGAGGTAGAAACATTCAGTACTTC
J: TRBJ2-7; length: 15; size: NA; D: NA; V: TRBV9; CDR3: CASSPQDSQIYEQYF; DNA: TGTGCCAGCAGCCCCCAGGACAGTCAGATCTACGAGCAGTACTTC
J: TRBJ2-3; length: 15; size: NA; D: NA; V: TRBV18; CDR3: CASSPRRDPSDTQYF; DNA: TGTGCCAGCTCACCACGCCGGGATCCTTCAGATACGCAGTATTTT
J: TRBJ2-7; length: 14; size: NA; D: NA; V: TRBV7-9; CDR3: CASSLAGGMGEQYF; DNA: TGTGCCAGCAGCTTAGCGGGAGGAATGGGCGAGCAGTACTTC
J: TRBJ2-1; length: 15; size: NA; D: TRBD1; V: TRBV5-1; CDR3: CATSPGQSSYNEQFF; DNA: TGCGCCACCAGCCCGGGACAGAGCTCCTACAATGAGCAGTTCTTC